This TCR beta chain was sequenced for a study of CD8 T cells in ankylosing spondylitis. Looked up from germline, CDR1 is MDHEN and CDR2 is SYDVKM. Trimming took 3 bases from V and 1 from J, leaving 15 bases between them. The CDR3 loop spans 16 amino acids. Regarding the study as a whole: Enrichment of disease-linked clones was reportedly significant in matched ankylosing spondylitis synovial fluid. A motif in TCR beta, a set of fewer than ten highly homologous variants, appeared characteristic of ankylosing spondylitis blood.

TCRdb independently ran MiXCR on the 5' RACE reads; one entry per CDR3 protein. The table includes under 200,000 distinct CDR3 sequences, roughly 10% detected once. Regarding this clonotype: Its antigen is as yet unknown.

Sequencing input: blood, either unsorted or a sorted T cell fraction (not recorded which). The sequence was obtained from a female donor with ankylosing spondylitis or in good health (not recorded which). This chain connects TRBV28 to TRBJ2-5; weak D call: TRBD2 (5 bases). The CDR3: CASSLEADSTQETQYF. CDR3 DNA sequence: TGTGCCAGCAGTTTGGAGGCCGATTCGACCCAAGAGACCCAGTACTTC.